These T cell receptor beta chains were read from a single sample in a study of blood T cell repertoires in COVID-19. Only in-frame clones appear in the TCRdb table, and some are missing; sequencing was by immunoSEQ multiplex PCR. The data hold about 170,000 clones, with around 82% observed a single time. The sample was peripheral blood. Every receptor here comes from a woman in her 70s who had recovered from COVID-19. Each CDR3 is given with its conserved first and last residue. Each record gives: J gene, D gene, V gene, clone size, CDR3 protein, CDR3 DNA. A D gene is named only where the DNA matches it firmly. Size is omitted from some rows. Given values are once, few, many or a class for expanded clones.

j_call: TRBJ2-1; d_call: TRBD2; v_call: TRBV4-1; clone_size: few; cdr3_aa: CASSQESGGSYNEQFF; cdr3_nt: TGCGCCAGCAGCCAAGAGTCCGGGGGGAGCTACAATGAGCAGTTCTTC
j_call: TRBJ1-1; d_call: -; v_call: TRBV18; clone_size: -; cdr3_aa: CASTLQQGNTEAFF; cdr3_nt: TGTGCCAGCACATTGCAGCAGGGGAACACTGAAGCTTTCTTT
j_call: TRBJ2-3; d_call: TRBD2; v_call: TRBV10-3; clone_size: -; cdr3_aa: CAISESEASGGGRTDTQYF; cdr3_nt: TGTGCCATCAGTGAGTCGGAGGCTAGCGGGGGGGGGCGGACAGATACGCAGTATTTT
j_call: TRBJ2-7; d_call: TRBD1; v_call: TRBV29-1; clone_size: -; cdr3_aa: CSTKTGAYEQYF; cdr3_nt: TGCAGCACCAAGACAGGGGCATACGAGCAGTACTTC
j_call: TRBJ1-2; d_call: -; v_call: TRBV14; clone_size: -; cdr3_aa: CASSQEHYGYTF; cdr3_nt: TGTGCCAGCAGCCAGGAGCACTATGGCTACACCTTC
j_call: TRBJ2-1; d_call: TRBD2; v_call: TRBV3-1/TRBV3-2; clone_size: -; cdr3_aa: CASSQLAGESYNEQFF; cdr3_nt: TGTGCCAGCAGCCAATTAGCGGGAGAGTCCTACAATGAGCAGTTCTTC
j_call: TRBJ2-1; d_call: -; v_call: TRBV14; clone_size: -; cdr3_aa: CASSLRLSYNEQFF; cdr3_nt: TGTGCCAGCAGCCTCCGCCTATCCTACAATGAGCAGTTCTTC
j_call: TRBJ1-5; d_call: -; v_call: TRBV18; clone_size: -; cdr3_aa: CASSSAVRQPQHF; cdr3_nt: TGTGCCAGCTCATCCGCCGTCAGGCAGCCCCAGCATTTT
j_call: TRBJ1-4; d_call: TRBD1; v_call: TRBV28; clone_size: -; cdr3_aa: CASRWDRSNEKLFF; cdr3_nt: TGTGCCAGCAGGTGGGACAGAAGTAATGAAAAACTGTTTTTT
j_call: TRBJ1-1; d_call: -; v_call: TRBV28; clone_size: few; cdr3_aa: CASRRGGGNTEAFF; cdr3_nt: TGTGCCAGCAGACGTGGCGGGGGGAACACTGAAGCTTTCTTT
j_call: TRBJ1-3; d_call: -; v_call: TRBV10-3; clone_size: -; cdr3_aa: CAISESWGSPTSGNTIYF; cdr3_nt: TGTGCCATCAGTGAGTCGTGGGGCAGCCCAACCTCTGGAAACACCATATATTTT
j_call: TRBJ1-1; d_call: -; v_call: TRBV3-1/TRBV3-2; clone_size: -; cdr3_aa: CASTTRRELNTEAFF; cdr3_nt: TGTGCCAGCACCACGAGGAGAGAGCTGAACACTGAAGCTTTCTTT
j_call: TRBJ1-2; d_call: -; v_call: TRBV6-2/TRBV6-3; clone_size: -; cdr3_aa: CATSYGGYGYTF; cdr3_nt: TGTGCCACAAGTTACGGCGGCTATGGCTACACCTTC
j_call: TRBJ2-1; d_call: TRBD2; v_call: TRBV19; clone_size: few; cdr3_aa: CATSGRVSEQFF; cdr3_nt: TGTGCCACTAGCGGGAGGGTGTCTGAGCAGTTCTTC
j_call: TRBJ2-1; d_call: TRBD2; v_call: TRBV7-2; clone_size: -; cdr3_aa: CASSLTPLAGVDEQFF; cdr3_nt: TGTGCCAGCAGCTTAACCCCCCTAGCGGGAGTCGATGAGCAGTTCTTC
j_call: TRBJ1-6; d_call: TRBD1; v_call: TRBV19; clone_size: -; cdr3_aa: CASSRIQGRPSSYNSPLHF; cdr3_nt: TGTGCCAGTAGTAGGATACAGGGGCGCCCAAGCTCCTATAATTCACCCCTCCACTTT
j_call: TRBJ1-2; d_call: TRBD1; v_call: TRBV12-5; clone_size: -; cdr3_aa: CASGQGAGYTF; cdr3_nt: TGTGCTAGTGGCCAGGGGGCCGGCTACACCTTC
j_call: TRBJ1-2; d_call: -; v_call: TRBV6-5; clone_size: once; cdr3_aa: CASSPGGNYGYTF; cdr3_nt: TGTGCCAGCAGCCCCGGGGGAAACTATGGCTACACCTTC
j_call: TRBJ2-7; d_call: TRBD1; v_call: TRBV7-9; clone_size: -; cdr3_aa: CASSPLDRRAYEQYF; cdr3_nt: TGTGCCAGCAGCCCCCTGGACAGGCGAGCCTACGAGCAGTACTTC
j_call: TRBJ1-1; d_call: TRBD1; v_call: TRBV25-1; clone_size: -; cdr3_aa: CASSGGAGGTEAFF; cdr3_nt: TGTGCCAGCAGTGGGGGGGCAGGGGGCACTGAAGCTTTCTTT
j_call: TRBJ2-2; d_call: -; v_call: TRBV7-3; clone_size: -; cdr3_aa: CASSTGRNTGELFF; cdr3_nt: TGTGCCAGCAGTACCGGGAGAAACACCGGGGAGCTGTTTTTT
j_call: TRBJ2-5; d_call: -; v_call: TRBV7-9; clone_size: -; cdr3_aa: CASSFGGKETQYF; cdr3_nt: TGTGCCAGCAGCTTCGGAGGGAAGGAGACCCAGTACTTC
j_call: TRBJ1-1; d_call: TRBD1; v_call: TRBV11-1; clone_size: -; cdr3_aa: CASSPDRAREAFF; cdr3_nt: TGTGCCAGCAGCCCCGACAGGGCCCGTGAAGCTTTCTTT
j_call: TRBJ2-7; d_call: -; v_call: TRBV5-4; clone_size: -; cdr3_aa: CASSFTGYEQYF; cdr3_nt: TGTGCCAGCAGCTTCACAGGCTACGAGCAGTACTTC
j_call: TRBJ2-1; d_call: -; v_call: TRBV7-3; clone_size: few; cdr3_aa: CASSLTGGAIVGEQFF; cdr3_nt: TGTGCCAGCAGCTTAACAGGCGGGGCCATCGTGGGTGAGCAGTTCTTC
j_call: TRBJ1-1; d_call: -; v_call: TRBV5-4; clone_size: -; cdr3_aa: CASSLGGATPRDTEAFF; cdr3_nt: TGTGCCAGCAGCTTGGGTGGCGCAACCCCGAGGGACACTGAAGCTTTCTTT
j_call: TRBJ2-1; d_call: -; v_call: TRBV27; clone_size: -; cdr3_aa: CASSFWQGEAINEQFF; cdr3_nt: TGTGCCAGCAGTTTTTGGCAGGGGGAGGCGATCAATGAGCAGTTCTTC
j_call: TRBJ2-6; d_call: -; v_call: TRBV27; clone_size: few; cdr3_aa: CASRGFSGANVLTF; cdr3_nt: TGTGCCAGCAGGGGCTTCTCTGGGGCCAACGTCCTGACTTTC
j_call: TRBJ1-3; d_call: TRBD1; v_call: TRBV15; clone_size: few; cdr3_aa: CATSSQTGSGNTIYF; cdr3_nt: TGTGCCACCAGCAGCCAGACAGGGTCTGGAAACACCATATATTTT
j_call: TRBJ2-2; d_call: TRBD2; v_call: TRBV7-3; clone_size: -; cdr3_aa: CASTGGAGRHTGELFF; cdr3_nt: TGTGCCAGCACCGGGGGGGCAGGGCGTCACACCGGGGAGCTGTTTTTT
j_call: TRBJ2-2; d_call: TRBD1; v_call: TRBV19; clone_size: -; cdr3_aa: CASSKGQGWAGELFF; cdr3_nt: TGTGCCAGTAGTAAGGGACAGGGTTGGGCCGGGGAGCTGTTTTTT